Listed below are T cell receptor beta chains from one sample, sequenced in a study of blood T cell repertoires in COVID-19. Some clones are missing from TCRdb's copy, which holds only in-frame ones; the method was immunoSEQ multiplex PCR. Here the sample spans roughly 140,000 clones, 75% to 90% being singletons. Sequenced sample: peripheral blood. All receptors come from a man in his 70s with acute or convalescent COVID-19. The CDR3 runs from the conserved cysteine through the conserved F or W. A D gene is named only where the DNA matches it firmly. The listing skips clone size in some rows; elsewhere it reads once, few, many or a size class.

cdr3_nt,cdr3_aa,v_call,clone_size,j_call,d_call
TGTGCCAGCAGCTTAGACGGGCGGGATCCCAGCACAGATACGCAGTATTTT,CASSLDGRDPSTDTQYF,TRBV7-2,-,TRBJ2-3,-
TGTGCCAGCAGCTCTCTAAATATGAACACTGAAGCTTTCTTT,CASSSLNMNTEAFF,TRBV11-2,-,TRBJ1-1,-
TGTGCCAGCAGTCAAACAGGCGTTGAAGCTTTCTTT,CASSQTGVEAFF,TRBV12-3/TRBV12-4,-,TRBJ1-1,-
TGTGCCAGCAGCCCCGGGACAGAAATCTACAATGAGCAGTTCTTC,CASSPGTEIYNEQFF,TRBV5-6,-,TRBJ2-1,TRBD1
TGCGCCAGCAGCCGGGGGGTGGACACTGAAGCTTTCTTT,CASSRGVDTEAFF,TRBV4-1,-,TRBJ1-1,-
TGTGCCAGCAGGAAATTTGGTCCCTCAGGATTTTTTGGAAACACCATATATTTT,CASRKFGPSGFFGNTIYF,TRBV7-2,-,TRBJ1-3,-
TGCGCCAGCAGCTCTGGGCCCAGGGGTCCCCTCGAGCAGTACTTC,CASSSGPRGPLEQYF,TRBV5-1,-,TRBJ2-7,-
TGTGCCAGCAGGCCCTTAGGGACTAGCGGGATCAATGAGCAGTTCTTC,CASRPLGTSGINEQFF,TRBV3-1/TRBV3-2,-,TRBJ2-1,TRBD2
TGTGCCATCAGTGAGGCGGGGACAGGGGAGGGCTACACCTTC,CAISEAGTGEGYTF,TRBV10-3,-,TRBJ1-2,TRBD1
TGTGCCAGCAGCGTGGGACAATTATGGGGCCAAGAGACCCAGTACTTC,CASSVGQLWGQETQYF,TRBV3-1/TRBV3-2,-,TRBJ2-5,-
TGTGCCAGCAGCCAAGATATACAACACTACGAGCAGTACTTC,CASSQDIQHYEQYF,TRBV3-1/TRBV3-2,-,TRBJ2-7,-
TGTGCCAGCAGCCGAGCTACAGGGGAGCAGTACTTC,CASSRATGEQYF,TRBV5-6,-,TRBJ2-7,-
TGTGCCAGCAGCCCGGACTCTAACTATGGCTACACCTTC,CASSPDSNYGYTF,TRBV7-2,once,TRBJ1-2,-
TGTGCCAGCAGCTTAGTCGTGACAGCCTACAATGAGCAGTTCTTC,CASSLVVTAYNEQFF,TRBV11-2,-,TRBJ2-1,-
TGTGCCACCGGCCCCTCGGGGGGCACAAATCAGCCCCAGCATTTT,CATGPSGGTNQPQHF,TRBV19,-,TRBJ1-5,-
TGTGCCAGCAGCTCGCTCGTGACTAGCGGGCAATACAATGAGCAGTTCTTC,CASSSLVTSGQYNEQFF,TRBV5-4,-,TRBJ2-1,TRBD2
TGTGCCAGTAGTGGGCGCTTCCCCACTAACACCGGGGAGCTGTTTTTT,CASSGRFPTNTGELFF,TRBV19,few,TRBJ2-2,-
TGTGCCAGTAGTACGCAGGGGAACACTGAAGCTTTCTTT,CASSTQGNTEAFF,TRBV19,-,TRBJ1-1,-